This TCR beta chain stems from a study of OX40 agonist ivuxolimab in advanced cancers. Study background: The drug used for patients, ivuxolimab, was an agonistic anti-OX40 (CD134) antibody. Prior therapy, whether anti-PD-1, anti-PD-L1 or anti-CTLA-4, was allowed, and less than 45% had some. Study-wide results and caveats: Both blood CD4+ and CD8+ T cells showed clonal growth by week 6 at 0.1 to 3.0 mg/kg.

About this clone: The antigen remains undetermined.

The assay was immunoSEQ multiplex PCR, and TCRdb's table has in-frame clones only and misses some. The sample consists of about 98,000 clones, approximately 90% of them appearing once. The sequence derives from an adult with an advanced solid tumor such as melanoma, head and neck, liver or kidney cancer. The sequenced sample was CD4+ or CD8+ T cells sorted from blood, obtained in a trial of the OX40 agonist ivuxolimab.

In DNA, the CDR3 is TGTGCCAGCAGCCGTACAGGGGTGCATAATTCACCCCTCCACTTT. Its protein is CASSRTGVHNSPLHF. This rearrangement joins TRBV9 to TRBJ1-6, with 7 bases fitting TRBD1. Per the germline V gene, CDR1 is SGDLS and CDR2 is YYNGEE. The junction had 6 bases not matched to a gene; V was cut back by 4 bases and J by 5 bases. The CDR3 has 15 residues.